The text below deals with one T cell receptor beta chain. The antigen remains undetermined. This CDR3 has 14 amino acids. J was trimmed by 5 bases and V by 4 bases; bases with no gene match: 5. Germline CDR1 SGHVS, CDR2 FNYEAQ. Amplification used 60 Vbeta primers and 13 Jbeta primers. Data came from immunoSEQ multiplex PCR; TCRdb stores just in-frame clones and leaves some out. The sample lists approximately 100,000 clones, 70% to 80% occurring once. This sample stems from a study of cytomegalovirus exposure and HLA in healthy donors. The study, taken as a whole, reports: Later work associated roughly 17,000 TCR beta sequences with HLA alleles at 0.05 false discovery rate. Reported performance of the classifier showed diagnosis of cytomegalovirus status with high specificity and sensitivity.

The receptor was derived from a boy aged 5-17 years in good health and CMV-seronegative. Sequenced: PBMCs. This chain uses TRBV7-6 with TRBJ1-1; 9 positions agree with TRBD1. The DNA of the CDR3 is TGTGCCAGCAGCTACCGGGACAGGGATACTGAAGCTTTCTTT. It encodes CASSYRDRDTEAFF.